This T cell receptor (beta chain) was profiled in a study of blood T cells in healthy people across ages. Sample-barcoded 5' priming and a J-beta primer mix drove a second PCR of about 7 to 11 cycles. TCRdb itself ran the 5' RACE reads through MiXCR, one entry per CDR3 protein. The sample gives 700,000 to 1,000,000 distinct CDR3 sequences, under 45% of which show up once; roughly 18% is in the top ten. The germline gives CDR1 SGDLS, CDR2 YYNGEE. This CDR3 has 14 amino acids. With 1 base removed from V and 6 bases from J, the gap between germline ends came to 11 bases. The TCR was taken from a man aged 55 to 70 in good health. Input material: blood. V gene TRBV9 combines with J gene TRBJ2-1; D not certain. The CDR3 nucleotides read TGTGCCAGCAGCGTATTTGCACCGTCCAATGAGCAGTTCTTC. Encoded protein: CASSVFAPSNEQFF.